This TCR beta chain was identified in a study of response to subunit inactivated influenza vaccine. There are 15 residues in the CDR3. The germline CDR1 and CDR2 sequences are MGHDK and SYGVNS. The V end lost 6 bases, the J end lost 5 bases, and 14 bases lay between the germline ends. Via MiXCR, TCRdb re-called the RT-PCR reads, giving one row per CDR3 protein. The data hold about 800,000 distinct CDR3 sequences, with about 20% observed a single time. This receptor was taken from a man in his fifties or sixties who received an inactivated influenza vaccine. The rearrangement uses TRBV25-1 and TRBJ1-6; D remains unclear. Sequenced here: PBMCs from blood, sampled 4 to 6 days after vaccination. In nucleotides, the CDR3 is TGTGCCAGCAGGAGAGCTACAGCCAATAATTCACCCCTCCACTTT. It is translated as CASRRATANNSPLHF. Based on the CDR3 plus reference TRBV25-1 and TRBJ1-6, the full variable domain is EADIYQTPRYLVIGTGKKITLECSQTMGHDKMYWYQQDPGMELHLIHYSYGVNSTEKGDLSSESTVSRIRTEHFPLTLESARPSHTSQYLCASRRATANNSPLHFGNGTRLTVT.